The sequence of this T cell receptor beta chain was determined in a study of blood T cell repertoires in COVID-19. Looking at the study overall: Acute-phase and convalescent COVID-19 samples originated in the United States, Italy and Spain. PBMCs, B-cell-depleted T cells, or T cells were the source of the cDNA or gDNA that made up the material.

In the original analysis: Amplification from reference gene primers served as the basis for estimated nucleated cell counts. Sequenced by immunoSEQ multiplex PCR; TCRdb stores in-frame clones only, minus some. For V, J and clone size, that table is used; D and trimming come from the DNA. This table has 240,000 or so clones, approximately 80% appearing once. CDR3 length: 15 amino acids. The V gene end was trimmed by 1 base and the J gene end by 8 bases; junction bases not matched to a gene: 5. Germline CDR1 reads SGHRS; CDR2 reads YFSETQ. The source material was peripheral blood. This clonotype originated in an elderly woman with acute or convalescent COVID-19. V is TRBV5-1 and J is TRBJ1-4; TRBD1 matches 10 bases. CDR3 amino acids: CASSLSGTGAEKLFF. CDR3 in DNA: TGCGCCAGCAGCTTGAGCGGGACAGGGGCGGAAAAACTGTTTTTT.